This T cell receptor beta chain was identified in a study of neurological immune-mediated disorders. This clonotype was seen ten or more times. TCRdb re-called the 5' RACE reads through MiXCR, storing one row per CDR3 protein. Of about 58,000 distinct CDR3 sequences in the sample, 3% to 3.5% were seen once. The CDR3 extends over 17 amino acids. The V gene's germline CDR1 is SGHRS and CDR2 YFSETQ. Trimming removed 2 bases from V and 6 bases from J; junction bases left unmatched: 6. This rearrangement joins TRBV5-1 to TRBJ2-2; 14 nucleotides match TRBD2. The sequencing input was PBMCs. The TCR originated in a woman aged 55-70 years with multiple sclerosis. The CDR3 coding sequence is TGCGCCAGCAGCTTCGGGACTAGCGGGAGATCAGCCGGGGAGCTGTTTTTT. This codes for CASSFGTSGRSAGELFF.